One and the same sample provided the 10 T cell receptor beta chains below, sequenced in a study of T-cell reconstitution after alpha-beta-depleted transplantation in children. Unique molecular identifiers were used in preparing the TCRbeta library. MiXCR was run by TCRdb on the PCR reads, yielding one entry per CDR3 protein. The data contain some 830,000 distinct CDR3 sequences, under 20% of them singletons. The sample was PBMCs, mostly from graft donor cells, taken 360 days after TCRalphabeta/CD19-depleted stem cell transplant. Receptors originate from a male patient younger than 18 who had a stem cell transplant for acute lymphoblastic leukemia, so the T cells may come from the graft donor.

Only a few counts were recorded for this clonotype. The chain recombines TRBV29-1 with TRBJ2-7; maybe TRBD2 (5 bases). The CDR3 is 12 residues long. In germline, CDR1 is SQVTM, CDR2 ANQGSEA. V lost 5 bases and J 5 bases, leaving 13 bases between the germline ends. CDR3 nucleotide sequence: TGCAGCGTTTGGAGGAGGTCGGACGAGCAGTACTTC. Translating gives CSVWRRSDEQYF.

This clonotype occurred many times. The chain combines TRBV5-1 with TRBJ2-1, with a tentative D call TRBD1 (6 bases). V was shortened by 1 base and J by 8 bases, with 10 bases between the two germline ends. Germline assignment: CDR1 SGHRS and CDR2 YFSETQ. The CDR3 extends over 13 amino acids. CDR3 in amino acids: CASSLTGIDEQFF. CDR3 DNA sequence: TGCGCCAGCAGCTTGACAGGGATCGATGAGCAGTTCTTC.

This clonotype has a count of ten or more. V usage is TRBV5-1 and J usage is TRBJ2-1; 11 nucleotides align to TRBD2. V was clipped by 5 bases and J by 2 bases; unmatched bases: 12. This CDR3 is built from 18 residues. CDR1 SGHRS and CDR2 YFSETQ come from the germline V gene. The CDR3 sequence is CASSYAGTSGWTYNEQFF. DNA for the CDR3: TGCGCCAGCAGTTATGCCGGGACTAGCGGTTGGACCTACAATGAGCAGTTCTTC. Using reference TRBV5-1 and TRBJ2-1 for the parts outside the CDR3, the full variable domain is KAGVTQTPRYLIKTRGQQVTLSCSPISGHRSVSWYQQTPGQGLQFLFEYFSETQRNKGNFPGRFSGRQFSNSRSEMNVSTLELGDSALYLCASSYAGTSGWTYNEQFFGPGTRLTVL.

This chain connects TRBV12-5 to TRBJ2-1; the match to TRBD2 covers 8 bases. After removal of 2 bases from V and 8 bases from J, the junction contained 17 bases not matched to a gene. Looked up from germline, CDR1 is LGHNT and CDR2 is FRNRAP. The CDR3 is 18 residues long. CDR3 protein: CASGLFGSGRGVVDEQFF. The CDR3 DNA reads as TGTGCTAGTGGTTTGTTCGGGAGCGGGAGAGGGGTCGTGGATGAGCAGTTCTTC. Together with reference TRBV12-5 and TRBJ2-1, the CDR3 gives the full variable domain: DARVTQTPRHKVTEMGQEVTMRCQPILGHNTVFWYRQTMMQGLELLAYFRNRAPLDDSGMPKDRFSAEMPDATLATLKIQPSEPRDSAVYFCASGLFGSGRGVVDEQFFGPGTRLTVL.

The sample holds a few counts of this clonotype. The chain uses TRBV18 and TRBJ1-6; TRBD1 matches 7 bases. The CDR3 loop spans 13 amino acids. CDR1 is KGHSH and CDR2 is LQKENI in the germline V gene. Trimming cost V 6 bases and J 13 bases; bases outside gene matches: 9. The CDR3 DNA reads as TGTGCCAGCTCTCAAGGACAGGTTGGGCCCCTCCACTTT. Its protein is CASSQGQVGPLHF.

This clonotype was counted between two and nine times. V usage is TRBV19 and J usage is TRBJ1-1, with TRBD1 matching over 7 bases. The germline V gene has CDR1 LNHDA and CDR2 SQIVND (reference sequence). CDR3 length equals 17 residues. J gave up 3 bases and V 1 base, and 11 bases lay outside the gene matches. CDR3 region: CASSIVRRGRGDTEAFF. The CDR3 nucleotides read TGTGCCAGTAGTATAGTCCGGAGGGGGCGCGGGGACACTGAAGCTTTCTTT.

The rearrangement joins TRBV4-1 to TRBJ2-3; 9 bases match TRBD2. V shed 0 bases, J shed 3 bases, and the junction held 7 bases outside the gene matches. Germline V CDR1 and CDR2: MGHRA, YSYEKL. This CDR3 contains 17 residues. This CDR3 reads CASSQEIGLAITDTQYF. CDR3 in DNA: TGCGCCAGCAGCCAAGAAATTGGACTAGCGATAACAGATACGCAGTATTTT.

The V call is TRBV18, the J call TRBJ1-5; TRBD1 is a possible D gene (6 bases). This CDR3 has 16 amino acids. The germline CDR1 and CDR2 sequences are KGHSH and LQKENI. V lost 5 bases to trimming and J lost 1 base, with 15 bases between them. CDR3 region: CASSSKGGLSNQPQHF. The CDR3 region has the DNA TGTGCCAGCTCATCGAAGGGGGGCTTGAGCAATCAGCCCCAGCATTTT.

This clonotype showed up just a few times. The rearrangement joins TRBV3-1 to TRBJ1-1, with D tentatively TRBD1 (6 bases). CDR1 is LGHDT, CDR2 YNNKEL, per germline (reference sequence). The CDR3 sequence is 16 residues long. V lost 5 bases, J lost 7 bases, and 23 bases lay in between. CDR3 residues: CASSYLNRDRFYEAFF. CDR3 bases: TGTGCCAGCAGCTATCTAAACAGGGATCGGTTTTATGAAGCTTTCTTT.

This clonotype was seen repeatedly, ten times or more. This chain links TRBV7-8 with TRBJ2-7; either TRBD1 or TRBD2 may fit D (5 bases each). The ends were cut back, 6 bases at V and 5 bases at J, with 11 bases in the middle. The CDR3 loop spans 12 amino acids. CDR1 and CDR2 (germline): SGHVS, FQNEAQ. The CDR3 is CASRGERNEQYF. CDR3 nucleotide sequence: TGTGCCAGCAGGGGGGAAAGGAACGAGCAGTACTTC. Using reference TRBV7-8 and TRBJ2-7 for the parts outside the CDR3, the full variable domain is GAGVSQSPRYKVAKRGQDVALRCDPISGHVSLFWYQQALGQGPEFLTYFQNEAQLDKSGLPSDRFFAERPEGSVSTLKIQRTQQEDSAVYLCASRGERNEQYFGPGTRLTVT.